The 15 T cell receptor beta chains listed next were all sequenced from one sample in a study of vaccination and CD4 T cells after COVID-19. Noted treatment: roughly 11-day PBMC culture with coronavirus spike peptide pools or control peptides (ViraFEST assay). These receptors have no identified antigens. Cultured CD4+ T-cell DNA underwent Oncomine TCR Beta short-read sequencing. One entry per CDR3 protein, called by TCRdb with MiXCR from the PCR reads. The data hold some 10,000 distinct CDR3 sequences, with approximately 64% observed a single time. The material sequenced was CD4+ T cells from blood, cultured in vitro. The receptors here all came from a human donor who had recovered from COVID-19.

V gene TRBV7-9 combines with J gene TRBJ1-4; 7 bases fit TRBD1. CDR1 SEHNR and CDR2 FQNEAQ come from the germline V gene (reference sequence). This CDR3 region has 15 residues. The junction had 12 bases not matched to a gene; V was cut back by 6 bases and J by 8 bases. DNA of the CDR3: TGTGCCAGCAGTTCCCCGGGACAGAACGGGGAAAAACTGTTTTTT. It yields the protein CASSSPGQNGEKLFF. Looking up the rest from reference TRBV7-9 and TRBJ1-4 gives the full variable domain: DTGVSQNPRHKITKRGQNVTFRCDPISEHNRLYWYRQTLGQGPEFLTYFQNEAQLEKSRLLSDRFSAERPKGSFSTLEIQRTEQGDSAMYLCASSSPGQNGEKLFFGSGTQLSVL.

V usage is TRBV20-1 and J usage is TRBJ1-4; D is possibly TRBD1 (6 bases). The ends were cut back, 5 bases at V and 0 bases at J, with 7 bases in the middle. The germline gives CDR1 DFQATT, CDR2 SNEGSKA (reference sequence). The CDR3 length is 13 residues. The CDR3 sequence is CSARQATNEKLFF. The CDR3 DNA reads TGCAGTGCTCGACAGGCAACTAATGAAAAACTGTTTTTT.

V and J are TRBV7-9 and TRBJ2-7; D may correspond to TRBD1 or TRBD2 (6 bases each). The CDR3 is 14 residues long. The V gene's germline CDR1 is SEHNR and CDR2 FQNEAQ (reference sequence). Deletions cut 1 base from V and 4 bases from J, with 11 bases between. CDR3 in amino acids: CASSLGGAGYEQYF. The DNA of the CDR3 is TGTGCCAGCAGCTTAGGGGGGGCAGGGTACGAGCAGTACTTC.

A few counts support this clonotype. V and J are TRBV20-1 and TRBJ2-1; D could derive from TRBD1 or TRBD2 (5 bases each). This CDR3 contains 16 residues. Trimming removed 1 base at V and 4 bases at J, with 17 bases between. CDR1 and CDR2 (germline): DFQATT, SNEGSKA (reference sequence). DNA of the CDR3: TGCAGTGCTAGAGGGGCCGGGGCTGGAAGATACAATGAGCAGTTCTTC. Protein: CSARGAGAGRYNEQFF.

This clonotype appeared a few times. This rearrangement joins TRBV2 to TRBJ1-2; D not certain. Per germline, CDR1 SNHLY and CDR2 FYNNEI. CDR3 length: 12 amino acids. V was trimmed by 5 bases and J by 8 bases, leaving 12 bases between them. CDR3: CASSRGSDGYTF. CDR3 coding DNA: TGTGCCAGCAGTCGTGGCTCCGACGGCTACACCTTC. The full variable domain, its missing parts supplied by reference TRBV2 and TRBJ1-2, is EPEVTQTPSHQVTQMGQEVILRCVPISNHLYFYWYRQILGQKVEFLVSFYNNEISEKSEIFDDQFSVERPDGSNFTLKIRSTKLEDSAMYFCASSRGSDGYTFGSGTRLTVV.

This clonotype was observed a single time. The V call is TRBV5-1, the J call TRBJ2-3, with D unclear. The V end lost 4 bases, the J end lost 3 bases, and 9 bases lay between the germline ends. In germline, CDR1 is SGHRS, CDR2 YFSETQ. This CDR3 is 13 amino acids long. The CDR3 coding sequence is TGCGCCAGCAGCCCCAGAGCAACAGATACGCAGTATTTT. The encoded protein is CASSPRATDTQYF.

The gene calls are TRBV20-1 and TRBJ1-2, with D unclear. The V gene lost 0 bases and the J gene lost 8 bases, with 4 bases spanning the gap. CDR1 and CDR2 from the germline V gene are DFQATT and SNEGSKA (reference sequence). CDR3 length: 10 amino acids. The CDR3 bases are TGCAGTGCTAGAGAACTAGGCTACACCTTC. Protein sequence: CSARELGYTF.

Here the CDR3 DNA reads TGTGCCAGCAGCCAATCTGCGGGGCCCCAGGGTGGCTACACCTTC. It yields the protein CASSQSAGPQGGYTF. V usage is TRBV3-1 and J usage is TRBJ1-2; perhaps TRBD1 as D (5 bases). Per germline, CDR1 LGHDT and CDR2 YNNKEL (reference sequence). The V and J ends lost 2 bases and 7 bases respectively, with 17 bases between them. CDR3 size: 15 residues.

J is TRBJ1-1 and V is TRBV5-4; 8 bases fit TRBD1. CDR3 size: 16 residues. The V segment lost 4 bases and the J segment 1 base; nucleotides outside the gene matches: 9. From germline, CDR1 is SGHNT and CDR2 YYREEE (reference sequence). The CDR3 sequence is CASSTPGGQRNTEAFF. As DNA, the CDR3 is TGTGCCAGCAGCACGCCAGGGGGCCAGAGGAACACTGAAGCTTTCTTT. Complete variable domain (other parts from reference TRBV5-4 and TRBJ1-1): ETGVTQSPTHLIKTRGQQVTLRCSSQSGHNTVSWYQQALGQGPQFIFQYYREEENGRGNFPPRFSGLQFPNYSSELNVNALELDDSALYLCASSTPGGQRNTEAFFGQGTRLTVV.

The chain has TRBV7-2 and TRBJ1-1, with a possible D match to TRBD1 (5 bases). CDR3 size: 14 residues. The ends were cut back, 1 base at V and 5 bases at J, with 11 bases in the middle. Germline-derived CDR1 and CDR2 are SGHTA and FQGNSA. The CDR3 DNA reads TGTGCCAGCAGCTTAGGGCCGCAGGGTACTGAAGCTTTCTTT. Its protein product is CASSLGPQGTEAFF.

The chain employs TRBV20-1 and TRBJ1-1; tentative D call: TRBD1 (5 bases). The CDR3 extends over 13 amino acids. Trimming left V 6 bases short and J 3 bases short, with 14 bases between. The germline V gene encodes CDR1 DFQATT and CDR2 SNEGSKA (reference sequence). The CDR3 DNA follows: TGCAGTGCAAAAACTCGGGGGTACACTGAAGCTTTCTTT. Amino acids: CSAKTRGYTEAFF.

The chain recombines TRBV5-5 with TRBJ2-7, with unresolved D. The CDR3 totals 16 residues. The V and J ends lost 0 bases and 3 bases respectively, with 16 bases between them. The germline V gene encodes CDR1 SGHKS and CDR2 YYEKEE (reference sequence). This CDR3 reads CASSLESVRAGYEQYF. Here the CDR3 DNA reads TGTGCCAGCAGCTTGGAGTCCGTAAGGGCCGGCTACGAGCAGTACTTC.

The rearrangement uses TRBV6-5 and TRBJ2-7, with D perhaps matching TRBD1 (5 bases). Per the germline V gene, CDR1 is MNHEY and CDR2 is SVGAGI. This CDR3 contains 14 residues. V dropped 1 base and J dropped 3 bases, with 10 bases sitting between them. CDR3 DNA: TGTGCCAGCAGTTACTTGGGGCAAAGCTACGAGCAGTACTTC. Translated: CASSYLGQSYEQYF.

V is TRBV20-1 and J is TRBJ1-5; D ambiguous. The CDR3 runs 14 residues. V lost 0 bases to trimming and J lost 1 base, with 7 bases between them. Germline-derived CDR1 and CDR2 are DFQATT and SNEGSKA (reference sequence). As DNA, the CDR3 is TGCAGTGCTAGAGATCCCGGAAGCAATCAGCCCCAGCATTTT. Its translation: CSARDPGSNQPQHF.

J is TRBJ2-2 and V is TRBV10-3, with 13 bases matching TRBD2. V dropped 5 bases and J dropped 3; count of bases not matched to a gene: 6. CDR3 length: 17 residues. Germline V gene sequence: CDR1 ENHRY, CDR2 SYGVKD. The CDR3 DNA reads as TGTGCCATCAGTTCGGGACTAGCGGGGTTAGACACCGGGGAGCTGTTTTTT. Its protein is CAISSGLAGLDTGELFF.